This T cell receptor (beta chain) was profiled in a study of CD8 T cells in Susac syndrome. The authors reverse transcribed roughly 0.5 to 1 ug RNA with random hexamers. One entry per CDR3 protein results from TCRdb running MiXCR on the immunoSEQ multiplex PCR reads. The repertoire holds 400,000 to 550,000 distinct CDR3 sequences, with roughly 85% as singletons. CDR1 DFQATT and CDR2 SNEGSKA come from the germline V gene (reference sequence). With 3 bases clipped from V and 4 bases from J, the junction kept 8 bases outside the gene matches. This CDR3 has 14 amino acids. Sequenced: CD8+ T cells from PBMCs. This TCR was sampled from a human donor with multiple sclerosis. The rearrangement uses TRBV20-1 and TRBJ2-7, with 8 bases lining up with TRBD1. CDR3 bases: TGCAGTGCTAGGGTGAGGCAGGGGGCTTACGAGCAGTACTTC. It translates to CSARVRQGAYEQYF.